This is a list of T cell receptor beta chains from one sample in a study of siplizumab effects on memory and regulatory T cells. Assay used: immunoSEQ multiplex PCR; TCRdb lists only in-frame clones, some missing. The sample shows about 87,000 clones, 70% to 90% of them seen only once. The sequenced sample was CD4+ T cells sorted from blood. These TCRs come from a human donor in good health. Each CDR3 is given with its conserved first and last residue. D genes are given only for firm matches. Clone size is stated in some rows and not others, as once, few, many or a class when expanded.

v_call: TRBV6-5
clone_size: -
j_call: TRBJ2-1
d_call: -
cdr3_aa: CASSLAPSEGIRQEFF
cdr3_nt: TGTGCCAGCAGTTTAGCACCCTCCGAGGGAATAAGGCAGGAGTTCTTC

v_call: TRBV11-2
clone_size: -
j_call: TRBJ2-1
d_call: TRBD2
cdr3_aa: CASSLGTSGGNVLKFF
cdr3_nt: TGTGCCAGCAGCTTGGGGACTAGCGGGGGCAATGTCTTAAAGTTCTTC

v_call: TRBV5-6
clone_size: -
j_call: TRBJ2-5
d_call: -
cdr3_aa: CASSLTTETQYF
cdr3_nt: TGTGCCAGCAGCTTGACTACGGAGACCCAGTACTTC

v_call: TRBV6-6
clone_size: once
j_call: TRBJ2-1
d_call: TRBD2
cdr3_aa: CASSYLAGVGNEQFF
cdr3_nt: TGTGCCAGCAGTTACCTTGCGGGAGTAGGGAATGAGCAGTTCTTC

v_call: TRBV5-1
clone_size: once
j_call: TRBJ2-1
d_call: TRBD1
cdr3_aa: CASSPAPGQGYNEQFF
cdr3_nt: TGCGCCAGCAGCCCCGCCCCGGGACAGGGCTACAATGAGCAGTTCTTC

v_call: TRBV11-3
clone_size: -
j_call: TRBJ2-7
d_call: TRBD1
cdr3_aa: CASKPTGGYEQYF
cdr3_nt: TGTGCCAGCAAACCGACAGGGGGCTACGAGCAGTACTTC

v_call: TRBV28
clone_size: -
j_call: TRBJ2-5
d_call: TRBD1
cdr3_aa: CASSLNRGLLAETQYF
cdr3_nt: TGTGCCAGCAGTTTGAACAGGGGGCTCTTGGCGGAGACCCAGTACTTC

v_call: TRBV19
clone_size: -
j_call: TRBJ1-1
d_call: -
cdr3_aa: CASARGRNTEAFF
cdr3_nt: TGTGCCAGCGCCCGGGGTAGGAACACTGAAGCTTTCTTT

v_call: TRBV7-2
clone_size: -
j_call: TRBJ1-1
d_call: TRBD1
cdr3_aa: CASSAGTAWNTEAFF
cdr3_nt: TGTGCCAGCAGCGCCGGGACAGCTTGGAACACTGAAGCTTTCTTT

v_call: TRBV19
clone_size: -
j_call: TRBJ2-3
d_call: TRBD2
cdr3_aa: CASSSYSGRADTQYF
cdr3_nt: TGTGCCAGTAGTTCATATAGCGGGAGGGCAGATACGCAGTATTTT

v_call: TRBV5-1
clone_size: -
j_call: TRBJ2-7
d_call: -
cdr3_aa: CASSLAPGVEQYF
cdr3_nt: TGCGCCAGCAGCTTGGCTCCGGGAGTTGAGCAGTACTTC

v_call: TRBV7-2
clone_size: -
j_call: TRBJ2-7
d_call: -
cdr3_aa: CASSQQWNSEQYF
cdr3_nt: TGTGCCAGCAGCCAACAGTGGAATAGCGAGCAGTACTTC

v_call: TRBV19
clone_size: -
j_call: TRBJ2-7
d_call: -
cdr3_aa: CASSIGLSSYEQYF
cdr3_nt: TGTGCCAGTAGTATAGGGCTAAGCTCCTACGAGCAGTACTTC

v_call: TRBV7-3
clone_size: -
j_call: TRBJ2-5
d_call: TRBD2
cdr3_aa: CASSFPRRSGQETQYF
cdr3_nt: TGTGCCAGCAGCTTCCCCCGGCGTAGCGGGCAAGAGACCCAGTACTTC

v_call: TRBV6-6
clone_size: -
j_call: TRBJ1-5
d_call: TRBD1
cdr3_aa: CASIQGQGNNQPQHF
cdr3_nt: TGTGCCAGCATACAGGGACAGGGAAACAATCAGCCCCAGCATTTT